One and the same sample provided the 2 T cell receptor beta chains below, sequenced in a study of Ad26.COV2.S vaccination and SARS-CoV-2 variants. Profiling relied on immunoSEQ multiplex PCR, and the TCRdb table lists in-frame clones only, not all of them. The sample holds under 550,000 clones, 70% to 90% seen once. The treatment was: about 20 received Ad26.COV2.S at low or high dose, single or two shots; 5 received placebo; per-sample allocation not given. Sampling took place 63 days after the first vaccine or placebo injection. Material: peripheral blood, obtained in a trial of Ad26.COV2.S vaccine versus placebo. The receptor set was obtained from a person between 18 and 59 years old who received the Ad26.COV2.S COVID-19 vaccine or a placebo.

The chain links TRBV7-2 to TRBJ2-4; TRBD2 matches 9 bases. CDR3 length: 15 residues. V lost 1 base, J lost 8 bases, and 6 bases stayed unmatched. The germline gives CDR1 SGHTA, CDR2 FQGNSA. CDR3 sequence: CASSLELAGRDIQYF. Here the CDR3 DNA reads TGTGCCAGCAGCTTAGAACTAGCGGGTCGTGACATTCAGTACTTC. The full variable domain, completed using reference TRBV7-2 and TRBJ2-4, is GAGVSQSPSNKVTEKGKDVELRCDPISGHTALYWYRQSLGQGLEFLIYFQGNSAPDKSGLPSDRFSAERTGGSVSTLTIQRTQQEDSAVYLCASSLELAGRDIQYFGAGTRLSVL.

The V and J genes are TRBV14 and TRBJ2-7; D is possibly TRBD1 (5 bases). Germline CDR1 and CDR2: SGHDN and FVKESK. This CDR3 contains 12 residues. The V gene lost 5 bases and the J gene lost 3 bases, with 8 bases spanning the gap. CDR3 in amino acids: CASSSRDYEQYF. In DNA form, the CDR3 reads TGTGCCAGCAGCTCCAGGGACTACGAGCAGTACTTC.